This passage covers 12 T cell receptor beta chains from one sample sequenced in a study of T cells after yellow fever vaccination. From the 5' RACE reads, TCRdb called clonotypes with MiXCR, one entry per CDR3 protein. The sample has roughly 65,000 distinct CDR3 sequences; about 6% are singletons. This specimen was CD4+ T cells sorted from PBMCs, taken roughly 14 days after the first yellow fever vaccination. Receptors were obtained from a man in his late teens or twenties who received the YFV17D yellow fever vaccine.

This clonotype was found many times. This chain links TRBV7-3 with TRBJ2-1; weak D call: TRBD2 (6 bases). The CDR3 spans 13 residues. CDR1 and CDR2 from the germline V gene are SGHTA and FQGTGA. The germline V and J ends were trimmed by 4 bases and 9 bases, with 13 bases remaining between them. CDR3 DNA: TGTGCCAGCAGCTCTTACCTAGCGACTGAGCAGTTCTTC. Translating it yields CASSSYLATEQFF.

The sample holds many counts of this clonotype. The chain couples TRBV20-1 to TRBJ2-1, with 12 bases identical to TRBD2. After removal of 1 base from V and 0 bases from J, the junction contained 7 bases not matched to a gene. Germline V lookup: CDR1 DFQATT, CDR2 SNEGSKA (reference sequence). CDR3 length equals 18 residues. This chain's CDR3 is CSARVLAGGPGSYNEQFF. In DNA form, the CDR3 reads TGCAGTGCTAGAGTTCTAGCGGGGGGGCCGGGCTCCTACAATGAGCAGTTCTTC.

As to this clonotype: A much larger clone is a single base away; this may be a read error. The J gene is TRBJ2-3, the V gene TRBV9, with D tentatively TRBD2 (6 bases). From germline, CDR1 is SGDLS and CDR2 YYNGEE. The CDR3 consists of 17 residues. The CDR3 reads CSSSALKTRGITDTQYF. The CDR3 region has the DNA TGTTCCAGCAGCGCGCTTAAGACTAGGGGAATCACAGATACGCAGTATTTT.

This clonotype was seen just once. This may stem from a read error, because a much larger clone lies one nucleotide away. The CDR3 protein is CASPTQTDYQPQHF. CDR3 nucleotide sequence: TGTGCCAGCCCGACGCAGACAGATTATCAGCCCCAGCATTTT. The chain recombines TRBV18 with TRBJ1-5, with TRBD1 as a possible D gene (5 bases). Germline assignment: CDR1 KGHSH and CDR2 LQKENI. The V gene lost 8 bases and the J gene lost 5 bases, with 16 bases spanning the gap. The length of the CDR3 is 14 residues.

The chain is built from TRBV30 and TRBJ1-4; possible D gene TRBD1, 6 bases. The V end was cut by 3 bases, the J end by 0 bases, with 11 bases between. Germline CDR1 is GTSNPN and CDR2 is SVGIG (reference sequence). The CDR3 sequence is 15 residues long. The DNA for the CDR3 is TGTGCCTGGAGGCGGACAGTTGCAACTAATGAAAAACTGTTTTTT. This sequence encodes CAWRRTVATNEKLFF.

This clonotype was seen ten or more times. The chain links TRBV20-1 to TRBJ2-5; TRBD2 aligns across 12 bases. In germline, CDR1 is DFQATT, CDR2 SNEGSKA (reference sequence). This CDR3 spans 14 amino acids. Unmatched junction bases numbered 4, after V lost 4 bases and J lost 4 bases. Here the CDR3 reads CSATSGGAGETQYF. The CDR3 DNA sequence: TGCAGTGCTACTAGCGGGGGGGCTGGAGAGACCCAGTACTTC.

Many counts were recorded for this clonotype. CDR3 in amino acids: CASSLQEWEKLFF. The CDR3 DNA reads TGTGCCAGCAGTTTACAGGAATGGGAAAAACTGTTTTTT. J is TRBJ1-4 and V is TRBV12-3 or TRBV12-4; D is unresolved. This CDR3 comprises 13 residues. Trimming pared 2 bases from V and 8 bases from J, leaving 9 bases between.

At least ten counts were recorded for this clonotype. V is TRBV28 and J is TRBJ1-4; perhaps TRBD1 as D (5 bases). Germline V CDR1 and CDR2: MDHEN, SYDVKM. This CDR3 has 16 amino acids. V dropped 2 bases and J dropped 0 bases, with 10 bases sitting between them. In nucleotides, the CDR3 is TGTGCCAGCAGTTTAGACAGCCCTGCAACTAATGAAAAACTGTTTTTT. This codes for CASSLDSPATNEKLFF.

This clonotype was counted at least ten times. The rearrangement uses TRBV20-1 and TRBJ2-7; D gene ambiguous. Germline CDR1 and CDR2: DFQATT and SNEGSKA (reference sequence). Trimming took 4 bases from V and 3 from J, leaving 13 bases between them. This CDR3 spans 13 amino acids. CDR3 in DNA: TGCAGTGCTAAAAAAGACCCAGGCTACGAGCAGTACTTC. Protein: CSAKKDPGYEQYF.

This clonotype was recorded at least ten times. The chain employs TRBV7-8 and TRBJ2-1; possibly TRBD2 for D (6 bases). V lost 1 base to trimming and J lost 7 bases, with 17 bases between them. Germline values: CDR1 SGHVS, CDR2 FQNEAQ. This CDR3 contains 16 residues. The CDR3: CASSLVGGSLGNEQFF. The CDR3 DNA follows: TGTGCCAGCAGCTTAGTTGGGGGGTCATTGGGTAATGAGCAGTTCTTC.

There are many counts of this clonotype. This chain joins TRBV12-3 or TRBV12-4 and TRBJ1-5; D remains unclear. V lost 4 bases and J lost 2, with 9 bases in between. The CDR3 spans 14 residues. The CDR3 DNA sequence: TGTGCCAGCAGTTCCGGGGTTGGCAATCAGCCCCAGCATTTT. Translated: CASSSGVGNQPQHF.

This chain uses TRBV5-1 with TRBJ2-7, with 15 bases lining up with TRBD2. The CDR3 runs 17 residues. Germline trimming cut 2 bases from V and 0 bases from J; bases unmatched to any gene: 3. Germline assignment: CDR1 SGHRS and CDR2 YFSETQ. The CDR3 coding sequence is TGCGCCAGCAGCTTTGGGACTAGCGGGGGGTACTCCTACGAGCAGTACTTC. Residues: CASSFGTSGGYSYEQYF.